This T cell receptor beta chain appears in the sequencing data of a study of T-cell reconstitution after alpha-beta-depleted transplantation in children. Germline loops: CDR1 KGHSH, CDR2 LQKENI. V gave up 8 bases and J gave up 0 bases, with 13 bases separating them. The CDR3 is 14 amino acids. Using unique molecular identifiers, the investigators prepared the TCRbeta library. TCRdb recomputed calls from the PCR reads with MiXCR, one row per CDR3 protein. The sample has about 830,000 distinct CDR3 sequences, around 17% seen once. The sample was PBMCs, mostly from graft donor cells, taken 360 days after TCRalphabeta/CD19-depleted stem cell transplant. J is TRBJ2-5 and V is TRBV18; D perhaps matches TRBD2 (5 bases). This TCR was sampled from a male patient aged 5 to 17 who had a stem cell transplant for acute lymphoblastic leukemia, so the T cells may come from the graft donor. The CDR3 spells CASTTRGYQETQYF. The CDR3 DNA sequence: TGTGCCAGCACCACGCGCGGGTACCAAGAGACCCAGTACTTC.